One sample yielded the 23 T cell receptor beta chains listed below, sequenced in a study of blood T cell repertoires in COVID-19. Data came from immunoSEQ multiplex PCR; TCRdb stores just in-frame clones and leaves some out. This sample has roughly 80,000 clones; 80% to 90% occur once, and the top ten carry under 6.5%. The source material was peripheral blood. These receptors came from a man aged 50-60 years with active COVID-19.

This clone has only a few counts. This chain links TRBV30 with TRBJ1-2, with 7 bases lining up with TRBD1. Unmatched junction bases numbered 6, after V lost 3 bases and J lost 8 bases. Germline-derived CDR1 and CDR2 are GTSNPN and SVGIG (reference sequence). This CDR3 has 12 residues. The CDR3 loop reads CAWSYQGGGYTF. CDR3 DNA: TGTGCCTGGAGCTACCAGGGGGGAGGCTACACCTTC.

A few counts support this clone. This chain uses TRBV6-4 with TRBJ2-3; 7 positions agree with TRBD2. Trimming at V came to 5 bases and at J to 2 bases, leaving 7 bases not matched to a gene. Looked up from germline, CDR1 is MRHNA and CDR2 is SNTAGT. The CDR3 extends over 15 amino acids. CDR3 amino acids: CASSISGLPTDTQYF. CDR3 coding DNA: TGTGCCAGCAGTATTAGCGGGCTACCCACAGATACGCAGTATTTT.

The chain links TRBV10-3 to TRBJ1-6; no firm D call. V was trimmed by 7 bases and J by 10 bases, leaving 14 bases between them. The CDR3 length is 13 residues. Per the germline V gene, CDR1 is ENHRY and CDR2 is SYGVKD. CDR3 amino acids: CAITASGKSPLHF. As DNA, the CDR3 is TGTGCCATCACAGCCAGCGGCAAGTCACCCCTCCACTTT.

The CDR3 DNA sequence: TGTGCCACCAGTGGGAGGGGCAATGAGCAGTTCTTC. Translation: CATSGRGNEQFF. V is TRBV24-1 and J is TRBJ2-1, with D perhaps matching TRBD2 (6 bases). Germline CDR1 and CDR2: KGHDR and SFDVKD. V dropped 5 bases and J dropped 6 bases, with 7 bases sitting between them. This CDR3 region has 12 residues.

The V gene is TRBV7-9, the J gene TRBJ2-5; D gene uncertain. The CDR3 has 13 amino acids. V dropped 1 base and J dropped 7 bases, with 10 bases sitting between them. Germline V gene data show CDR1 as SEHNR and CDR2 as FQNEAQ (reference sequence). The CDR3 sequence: CASSLGGLGTQYF. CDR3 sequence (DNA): TGTGCCAGCAGCTTAGGCGGTCTCGGGACCCAGTACTTC.

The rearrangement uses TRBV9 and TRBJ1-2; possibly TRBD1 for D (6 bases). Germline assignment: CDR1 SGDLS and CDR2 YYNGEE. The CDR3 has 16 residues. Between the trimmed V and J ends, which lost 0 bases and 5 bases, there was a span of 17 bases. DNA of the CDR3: TGTGCCAGCAGCGTAGATCCCGGGGGGCGCGGATATGGCTACACCTTC. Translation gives CASSVDPGGRGYGYTF.

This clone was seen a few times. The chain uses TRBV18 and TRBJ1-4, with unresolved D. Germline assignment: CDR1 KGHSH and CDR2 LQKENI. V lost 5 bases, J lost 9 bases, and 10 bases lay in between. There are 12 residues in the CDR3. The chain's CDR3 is CASSSEEKKLFF. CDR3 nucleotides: TGTGCCAGCTCATCCGAAGAGAAAAAACTGTTTTTT.

CDR3 region: CASSEGQVTYEQYF. CDR3 nucleotide sequence: TGTGCCAGCAGTGAAGGACAGGTCACCTACGAGCAGTACTTC. The V gene is TRBV6-1, the J gene TRBJ2-7, with a possible D match to TRBD1 (6 bases). Trimming removed 1 base at V and 2 bases at J, with 9 bases between. CDR3 length: 14 amino acids. CDR1 and CDR2 (germline): MNHNS, SASEGT.

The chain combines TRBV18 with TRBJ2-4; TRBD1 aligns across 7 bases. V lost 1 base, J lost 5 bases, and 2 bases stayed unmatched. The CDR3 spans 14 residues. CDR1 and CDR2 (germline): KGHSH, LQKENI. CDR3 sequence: CASSPQGGENIQYF. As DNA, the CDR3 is TGTGCCAGCTCACCACAAGGGGGCGAAAACATTCAGTACTTC. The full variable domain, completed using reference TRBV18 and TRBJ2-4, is NAGVMQNPRHLVRRRGQEARLRCSPMKGHSHVYWYRQLPEEGLKFMVYLQKENIIDESGMPKERFSAEFPKEGPSILRIQQVVRGDSAAYFCASSPQGGENIQYFGAGTRLSVL.

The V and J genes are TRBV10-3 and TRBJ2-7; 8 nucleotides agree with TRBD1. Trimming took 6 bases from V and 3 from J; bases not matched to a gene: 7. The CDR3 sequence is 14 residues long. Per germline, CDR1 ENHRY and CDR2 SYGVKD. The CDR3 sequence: CAISRGPILYEQYF. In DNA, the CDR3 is TGTGCCATCAGCAGGGGGCCTATCCTCTACGAGCAGTACTTC.

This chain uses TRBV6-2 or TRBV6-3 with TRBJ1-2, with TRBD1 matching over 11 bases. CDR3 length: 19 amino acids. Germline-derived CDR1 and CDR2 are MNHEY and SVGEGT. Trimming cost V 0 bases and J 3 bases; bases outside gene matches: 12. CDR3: CASSYSNGQGALRDYGYTF. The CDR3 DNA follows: TGTGCCAGCAGTTACTCCAACGGACAGGGGGCTCTCCGTGACTATGGCTACACCTTC.

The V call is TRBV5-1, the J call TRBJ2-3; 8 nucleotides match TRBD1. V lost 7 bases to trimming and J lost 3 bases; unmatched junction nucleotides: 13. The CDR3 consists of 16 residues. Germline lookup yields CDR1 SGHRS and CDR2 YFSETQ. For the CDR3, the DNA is TGCGCCAGCTCTGATCTGCTCAGGGGGCGAACAGATACGCAGTATTTT. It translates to CASSDLLRGRTDTQYF.

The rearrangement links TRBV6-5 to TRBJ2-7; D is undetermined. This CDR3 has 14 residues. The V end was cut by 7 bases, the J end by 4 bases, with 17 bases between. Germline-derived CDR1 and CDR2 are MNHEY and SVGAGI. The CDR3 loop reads CASKDLPQTYEQYF. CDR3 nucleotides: TGTGCCAGCAAAGATTTGCCCCAAACATACGAGCAGTACTTC.

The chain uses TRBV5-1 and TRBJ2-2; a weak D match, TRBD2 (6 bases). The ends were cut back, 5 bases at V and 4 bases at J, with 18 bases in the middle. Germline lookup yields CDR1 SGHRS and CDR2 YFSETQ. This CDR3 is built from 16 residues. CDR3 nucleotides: TGCGCCAGCAGAAGTAGCGGACTTTCGGGCACCGGGGAGCTGTTTTTT. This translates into CASRSSGLSGTGELFF.

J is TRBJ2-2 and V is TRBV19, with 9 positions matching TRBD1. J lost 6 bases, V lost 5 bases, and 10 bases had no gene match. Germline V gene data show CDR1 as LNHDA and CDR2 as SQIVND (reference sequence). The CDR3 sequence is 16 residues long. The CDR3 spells CASSPKTGGPSGELFF. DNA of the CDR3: TGTGCCAGTAGTCCAAAGACAGGGGGTCCGTCCGGGGAGCTGTTTTTT.

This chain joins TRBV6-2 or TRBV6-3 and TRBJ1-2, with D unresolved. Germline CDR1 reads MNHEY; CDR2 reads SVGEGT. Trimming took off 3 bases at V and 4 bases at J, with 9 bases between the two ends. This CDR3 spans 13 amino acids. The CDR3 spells CASSYTRSYGYTF. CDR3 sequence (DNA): TGTGCCAGCAGTTATACCCGGTCCTATGGCTACACCTTC.

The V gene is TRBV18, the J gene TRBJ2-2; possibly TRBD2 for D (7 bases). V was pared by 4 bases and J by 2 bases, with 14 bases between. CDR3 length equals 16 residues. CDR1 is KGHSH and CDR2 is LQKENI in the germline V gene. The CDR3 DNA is TGTGCCAGCTCACGGTCCGGGGGGCTAAACACCGGGGAGCTGTTTTTT. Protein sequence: CASSRSGGLNTGELFF.

The DNA of the CDR3 is TGTGCCAGCAGTCCCATGAGGGGGTGGACTCAGCCCCAGCATTTT. Its translation is CASSPMRGWTQPQHF. This chain connects TRBV28 to TRBJ1-5, with a weak D call TRBD1 (6 bases). Germline CDR1 MDHEN, CDR2 SYDVKM. The CDR3 spans 15 residues. V gave up 5 bases and J gave up 6 bases, with 17 bases separating them. Based on the CDR3 plus reference TRBV28 and TRBJ1-5, the full variable domain is DVKVTQSSRYLVKRTGEKVFLECVQDMDHENMFWYRQDPGLGLRLIYFSYDVKMKEKGDIPEGYSVSREKKERFSLILESASTNQTSMYLCASSPMRGWTQPQHFGDGTRLSIL.

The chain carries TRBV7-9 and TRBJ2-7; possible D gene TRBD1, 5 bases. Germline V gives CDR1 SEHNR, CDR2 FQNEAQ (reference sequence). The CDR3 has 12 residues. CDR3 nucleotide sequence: TGTGCTAGTAGGGGTAGTTCTAACGAGCAGTACTTC. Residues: CASRGSSNEQYF.

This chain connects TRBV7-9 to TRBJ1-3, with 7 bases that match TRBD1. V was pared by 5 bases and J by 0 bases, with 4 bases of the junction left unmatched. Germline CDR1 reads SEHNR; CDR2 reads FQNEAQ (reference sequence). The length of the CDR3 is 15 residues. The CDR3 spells CASSLDRFSGNTIYF. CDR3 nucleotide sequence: TGTGCCAGCAGCCTGGACAGGTTCTCTGGAAACACCATATATTTT. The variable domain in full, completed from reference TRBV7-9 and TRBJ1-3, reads DTGVSQNPRHKITKRGQNVTFRCDPISEHNRLYWYRQTLGQGPEFLTYFQNEAQLEKSRLLSDRFSAERPKGSFSTLEIQRTEQGDSAMYLCASSLDRFSGNTIYFGEGSWLTVV.

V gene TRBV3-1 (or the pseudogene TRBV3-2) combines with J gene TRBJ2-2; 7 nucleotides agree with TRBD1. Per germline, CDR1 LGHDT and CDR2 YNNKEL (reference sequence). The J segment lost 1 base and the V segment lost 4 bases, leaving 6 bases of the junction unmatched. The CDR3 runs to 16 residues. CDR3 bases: TGTGCCAGCAGCCCTTATACAGGGGAGAACACCGGGGAGCTGTTTTTT. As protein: CASSPYTGENTGELFF.

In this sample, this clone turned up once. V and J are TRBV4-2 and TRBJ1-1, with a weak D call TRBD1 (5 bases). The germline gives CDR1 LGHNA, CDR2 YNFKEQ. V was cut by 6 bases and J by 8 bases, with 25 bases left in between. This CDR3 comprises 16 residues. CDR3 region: CASSWDYRPGQQEAFF. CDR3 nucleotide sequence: TGTGCCAGCAGTTGGGACTACCGACCTGGGCAACAGGAAGCTTTCTTT.

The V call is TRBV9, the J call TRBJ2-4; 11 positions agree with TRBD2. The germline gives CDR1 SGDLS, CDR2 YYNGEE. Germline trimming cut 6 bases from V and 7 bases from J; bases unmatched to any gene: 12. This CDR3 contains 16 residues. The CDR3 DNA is TGTGCCAGCAACGAACTAGCGGGAGTGCGGGATAACATTCAGTACTTC. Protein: CASNELAGVRDNIQYF.